This TCR beta chain was retrieved from a study of T-cell memory formation after mild COVID-19. Overall study results and limits: The finding that pre-infection memory included some responding clones suggested that cross-reactive memory joined.

As to this clonotype: The antigen is undetermined.

TCRdb called the 5' RACE reads again in MiXCR, with one record for every CDR3 protein. Of hundreds of thousands of distinct CDR3 sequences in the sample, 18% were seen once. The CDR3 extends over 13 amino acids. Trimming at V came to 4 bases and at J to 5 bases, leaving 5 bases not matched to a gene. Per germline, CDR1 SEHNR and CDR2 FQNEAQ (reference sequence). The chain carries TRBV7-9 and TRBJ2-7, with TRBD1 identical over 7 bases. Source material: PBMCs or a T cell subset sorted from them (not recorded which). The receptor was isolated from an adult woman who had mild COVID-19 (a few samples of this study predate the infection). Cell type and time point are not known. This chain's CDR3 is CASSSGQVDEQYF. In DNA form, the CDR3 reads TGTGCCAGCAGCTCCGGACAGGTGGACGAGCAGTACTTC.